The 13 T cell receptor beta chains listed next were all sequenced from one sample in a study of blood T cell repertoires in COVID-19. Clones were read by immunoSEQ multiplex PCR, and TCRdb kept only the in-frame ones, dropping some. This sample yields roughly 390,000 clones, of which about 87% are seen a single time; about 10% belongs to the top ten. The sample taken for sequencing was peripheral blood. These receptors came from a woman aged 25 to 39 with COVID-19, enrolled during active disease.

CDR3 region: CASSLFAAQYF. DNA for the CDR3: TGTGCCAGCAGCTTGTTTGCAGCCCAGTACTTC. The chain joins TRBV5-6 to TRBJ2-5; D not certain. Trimming took 1 base from V and 9 from J, leaving 7 bases between them. Looked up from germline, CDR1 is SGHDT and CDR2 is YYEEEE. The CDR3 length is 11 residues. The entire variable domain, with the rest obtained from reference TRBV5-6 and TRBJ2-5, is as follows: DAGVTQSPTHLIKTRGQQVTLRCSPKSGHDTVSWYQQALGQGPQFIFQYYEEEERQRGNFPDRFSGHQFPNYSSELNVNALLLGDSALYLCASSLFAAQYFGPGTRLLVL.

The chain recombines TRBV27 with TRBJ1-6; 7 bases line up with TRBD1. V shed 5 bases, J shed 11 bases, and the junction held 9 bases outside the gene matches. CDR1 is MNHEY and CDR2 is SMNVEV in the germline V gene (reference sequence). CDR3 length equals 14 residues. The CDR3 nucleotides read TGTGCCAGCAGTGACAGGGCCACGGGGACACCCCTCCACTTT. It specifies CASSDRATGTPLHF.

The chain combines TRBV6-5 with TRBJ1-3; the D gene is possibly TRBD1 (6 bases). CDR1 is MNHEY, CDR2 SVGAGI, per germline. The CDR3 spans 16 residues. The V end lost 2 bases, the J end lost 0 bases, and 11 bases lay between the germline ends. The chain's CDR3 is CASSYQGPSSGNTIYF. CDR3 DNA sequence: TGTGCCAGCAGTTACCAGGGGCCAAGCTCTGGAAACACCATATATTTT.

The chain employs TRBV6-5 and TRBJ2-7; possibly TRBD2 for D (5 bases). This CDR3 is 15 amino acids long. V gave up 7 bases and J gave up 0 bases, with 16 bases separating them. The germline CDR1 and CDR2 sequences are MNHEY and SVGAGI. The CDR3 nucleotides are TGTGCCAGCAAGATCCGGGGAAGCGGCTCCTACGAGCAGTACTTC. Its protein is CASKIRGSGSYEQYF.

The chain's CDR3 is CASSQETPPQREGLEQYF. In DNA, the CDR3 is TGCGCCAGCAGCCAAGAGACCCCTCCCCAGCGGGAGGGCCTCGAGCAGTACTTC. The V call is TRBV4-1, the J call TRBJ2-7, with 10 bases lining up with TRBD2. Germline V CDR1 and CDR2: MGHRA, YSYEKL. Trimming took 0 bases from V and 6 from J; bases not matched to a gene: 14. This CDR3 is 18 amino acids long.

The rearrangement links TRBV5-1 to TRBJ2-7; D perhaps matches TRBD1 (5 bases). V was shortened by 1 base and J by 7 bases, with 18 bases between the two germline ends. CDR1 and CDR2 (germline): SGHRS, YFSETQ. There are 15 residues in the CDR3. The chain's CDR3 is CASSLSADTPREQYF. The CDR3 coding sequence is TGCGCCAGCAGCTTGAGTGCGGACACCCCTCGAGAGCAGTACTTC.

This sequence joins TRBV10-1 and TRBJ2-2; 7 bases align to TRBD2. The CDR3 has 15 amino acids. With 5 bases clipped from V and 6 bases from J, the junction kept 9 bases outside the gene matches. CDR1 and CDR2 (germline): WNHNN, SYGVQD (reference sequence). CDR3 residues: CASSKGGLAAGELFF. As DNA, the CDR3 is TGCGCCAGCAGTAAAGGAGGGCTAGCGGCCGGGGAGCTGTTTTTT.

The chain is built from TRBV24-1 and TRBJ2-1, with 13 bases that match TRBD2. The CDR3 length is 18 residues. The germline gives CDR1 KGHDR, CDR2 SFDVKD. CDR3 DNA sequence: TGTGCTTCCGAGTCCGGGACAGTGGGACTAGCGGGGTTCAATGAGCAGTTCTTC. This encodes CASESGTVGLAGFNEQFF.

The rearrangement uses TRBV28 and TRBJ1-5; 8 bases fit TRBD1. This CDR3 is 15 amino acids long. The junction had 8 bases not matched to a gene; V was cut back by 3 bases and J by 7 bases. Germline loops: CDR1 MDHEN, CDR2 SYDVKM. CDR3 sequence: CASSFSGQGGQPQHF. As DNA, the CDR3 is TGTGCCAGCAGTTTCTCCGGACAGGGCGGGCAGCCCCAGCATTTT.

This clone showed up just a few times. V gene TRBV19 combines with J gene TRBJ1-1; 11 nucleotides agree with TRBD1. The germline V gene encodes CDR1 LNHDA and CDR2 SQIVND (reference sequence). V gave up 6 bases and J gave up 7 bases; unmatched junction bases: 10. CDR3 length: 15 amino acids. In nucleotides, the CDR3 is TGTGCCAGTAGGACTCCGGGACAGGGGGGAGGTGAAGCTTTCTTT. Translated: CASRTPGQGGGEAFF.

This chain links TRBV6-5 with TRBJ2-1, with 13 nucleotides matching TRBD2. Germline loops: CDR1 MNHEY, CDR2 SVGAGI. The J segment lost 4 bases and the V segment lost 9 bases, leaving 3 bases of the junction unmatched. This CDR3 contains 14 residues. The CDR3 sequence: CASRTSGSYNEQFF. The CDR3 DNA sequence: TGTGCCAGTCGGACTAGCGGGAGTTACAATGAGCAGTTCTTC.

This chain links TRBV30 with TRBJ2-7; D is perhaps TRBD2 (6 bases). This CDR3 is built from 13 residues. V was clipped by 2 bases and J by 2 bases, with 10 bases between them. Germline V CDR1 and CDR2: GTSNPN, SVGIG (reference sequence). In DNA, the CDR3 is TGTGCCTGGAGTAGCGGCGGGACCTACGAGCAGTACTTC. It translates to CAWSSGGTYEQYF. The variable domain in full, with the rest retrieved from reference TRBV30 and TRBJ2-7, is SQTIHQWPATLVQPVGSPLSLECTVEGTSNPNLYWYRQAAGRGLQLLFYSVGIGQISSEVPQNLSASRPQDRQFILSSKKLLLSDSGFYLCAWSSGGTYEQYFGPGTRLTVT.

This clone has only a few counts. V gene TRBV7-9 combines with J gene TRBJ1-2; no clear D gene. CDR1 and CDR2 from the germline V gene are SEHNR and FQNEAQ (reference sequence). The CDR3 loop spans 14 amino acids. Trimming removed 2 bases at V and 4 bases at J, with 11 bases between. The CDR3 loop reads CASSLSGGLYGYTF. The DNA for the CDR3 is TGTGCCAGCAGCTTAAGCGGAGGACTCTATGGCTACACCTTC.